Listed here are 23 T cell receptor beta chains from one sample, sequenced in a study of regulatory T cells in long-lasting Graves disease. Arm-PCR of CDR3 regions with iRepertoire HTBI primers generated TCR beta libraries. One entry per CDR3 protein, called by TCRdb with MiXCR from the multiplex PCR reads. The data show over 650,000 distinct CDR3 sequences, about 30% seen once. As to time point: persistent/refractory GD, antithyroid drugs over 5 years with positive TRAb. Making the TCR library involved RNA that had been extracted from PBMCs. The sample was peripheral blood mononuclear cells (PBMCs), taken when the disease was refractory, from a patient treated with antithyroid drugs. These receptors were obtained from a female donor with Graves disease.

V and J are TRBV20-1 and TRBJ2-4; no clear D gene. The CDR3 consists of 15 residues. Trimming took 0 bases from V and 4 from J, leaving 13 bases between them. Germline CDR1 reads DFQATT; CDR2 reads SNEGSKA (reference sequence). CDR3 sequence: CSAREVGMRKNIQYF. CDR3 coding DNA: TGCAGTGCTAGAGAAGTGGGAATGAGGAAAAACATTCAGTACTTC.

In this sample, this clonotype turned up many times. This chain joins TRBV12-3 or TRBV12-4 and TRBJ1-6, with 10 bases that match TRBD1. Trimming at V came to 4 bases and at J to 9 bases, leaving 6 bases not matched to a gene. This CDR3 region has 15 residues. The DNA for the CDR3 is TGTGCCAGCAGTTCAAGACAGGGGGCGGGTTCACCCCTCCACTTT. Translation gives CASSSRQGAGSPLHF.

The chain carries TRBV2 and TRBJ2-1; D may be TRBD1 or TRBD2 (5 bases each). This CDR3 is 14 amino acids long. Trimming took off 9 bases at V and 6 bases at J, with 18 bases between the two ends. CDR1 SNHLY and CDR2 FYNNEI come from the germline V gene. The CDR3 bases are TGTGCCAGTTGTGGGGACGGCCTCTCCAATGAGCAGTTCTTC. The encoded protein is CASCGDGLSNEQFF.

This sequence joins TRBV6-5 and TRBJ1-2; no clear D. Germline loops: CDR1 MNHEY, CDR2 SVGAGI. This CDR3 region has 14 residues. Trimming cost V 1 base and J 6 bases, with 12 bases left between them. CDR3 bases: TGTGCCAGCAGTTACTTGAGGGCGGTGGATGGCTACACCTTC. This encodes CASSYLRAVDGYTF.

This clonotype has ten or more counts. The V gene is TRBV27, the J gene TRBJ1-1; unclear D gene. The V gene's germline CDR1 is MNHEY and CDR2 SMNVEV (reference sequence). V was cut by 5 bases and J by 5 bases, with 18 bases left in between. The CDR3 contains 15 residues. The CDR3 coding sequence is TGTGCCAGCAGTCCCCTCGGACGGTTAGCGACTGAAGCTTTCTTT. This encodes CASSPLGRLATEAFF.

This clonotype has just a few counts. The rearrangement uses TRBV27 and TRBJ2-2; a weak D match, TRBD1 (5 bases). This CDR3 has 13 residues. V was shortened by 5 bases and J by 6 bases, with 10 bases between the two germline ends. Germline assignment: CDR1 MNHEY and CDR2 SMNVEV (reference sequence). CDR3 protein: CASSPRVAGELFF. As DNA, the CDR3 is TGTGCCAGCAGTCCCAGGGTGGCCGGGGAGCTGTTTTTT.

This clonotype was counted only a few times. The chain couples TRBV5-1 to TRBJ2-7; 8 nucleotides match TRBD1. Germline trimming cut 4 bases from V and 4 bases from J; bases unmatched to any gene: 13. This CDR3 has 16 residues. Germline CDR1 reads SGHRS; CDR2 reads YFSETQ. CDR3 sequence reads: CASSLTGGPPSYEQYF. DNA for the CDR3: TGCGCCAGCAGCCTCACAGGGGGGCCCCCTTCGTACGAGCAGTACTTC.

A single count supports this clonotype. V and J are TRBV6-2 or TRBV6-3 and TRBJ1-1, with no clear D. The germline CDR1 and CDR2 sequences are MNHEY and SVGEGT. This CDR3 contains 15 residues. The V gene lost 5 bases and the J gene lost 3 bases, with 16 bases spanning the gap. The CDR3 loop is CASSEFGQTHTEAFF. The CDR3 DNA reads TGTGCCAGCAGTGAATTCGGCCAAACTCACACTGAAGCTTTCTTT.

This clonotype came up a few times. The gene calls are TRBV5-1 and TRBJ2-2; a weak D match, TRBD1 (5 bases). In germline, CDR1 is SGHRS, CDR2 YFSETQ. Trimming left V 4 bases short and J 2 bases short, with 15 bases between. This CDR3 region has 16 residues. CDR3 residues: CASSPQDGSNTGELFF. As DNA, the CDR3 is TGCGCCAGCAGCCCACAGGACGGGTCAAACACCGGGGAGCTGTTTTTT.

This clonotype turned up a few times. The chain recombines TRBV27 with TRBJ1-3; TRBD1 agrees at 7 bases. The CDR3 length is 15 residues. Germline loops: CDR1 MNHEY, CDR2 SMNVEV (reference sequence). V lost 3 bases and J lost 0; bases outside the gene matches: 2. CDR3 sequence reads: CASSFRQGSGNTIYF. The CDR3 DNA is TGTGCCAGCAGTTTCCGACAGGGCTCTGGAAACACCATATATTTT.

The rearrangement joins TRBV5-1 to TRBJ1-5; tentatively, D is TRBD1 (6 bases). V was pared by 3 bases and J by 3 bases, with 13 bases between. The CDR3 totals 15 residues. Germline V gene data show CDR1 as SGHRS and CDR2 as YFSETQ. CDR3 DNA sequence: TGCGCCAGCAGCTCTCTTACAGGGCTCAATCAGCCCCAGCATTTT. Amino acids: CASSSLTGLNQPQHF.

The V call is TRBV6-1, the J call TRBJ1-1; TRBD1 agrees at 7 bases. CDR3 length equals 17 residues. The V gene's germline CDR1 is MNHNS and CDR2 SASEGT. V gave up 2 bases and J gave up 0 bases; unmatched junction bases: 9. DNA for the CDR3: TGTGCCAGCAGTGAATTCTGGGACAGATTTATGAACACTGAAGCTTTCTTT. It specifies CASSEFWDRFMNTEAFF.

This clonotype occurred many times. The gene calls are TRBV11-2 and TRBJ1-2; D is undetermined. CDR3 length: 13 residues. Germline values: CDR1 SGHAT, CDR2 FQNNGV. Trimming left V 0 bases short and J 5 bases short, with 7 bases between. The CDR3 DNA sequence: TGTGCCAGCAGCTTAGATGGGGTTTATGGCTACACCTTC. Amino acid sequence: CASSLDGVYGYTF.

This clonotype was detected only a few times. This sequence joins TRBV6-1 and TRBJ1-5; 7 bases fit TRBD1. V lost 6 bases and J lost 6; bases outside the gene matches: 8. The germline gives CDR1 MNHNS, CDR2 SASEGT. This CDR3 contains 14 residues. The chain's CDR3 is CASRATGEGQPQHF. The CDR3, as DNA: TGTGCCAGCAGGGCAACAGGGGAGGGTCAGCCCCAGCATTTT.

This clonotype was detected many times. The gene calls are TRBV27 and TRBJ1-1; D is uncertain. The CDR3 contains 13 residues. Germline CDR1 and CDR2: MNHEY and SMNVEV (reference sequence). V was cut by 2 bases and J by 4 bases, with 8 bases left in between. In nucleotides, the CDR3 is TGTGCCAGCAGTTTAGGTAGCCGCACTGAAGCTTTCTTT. Protein sequence: CASSLGSRTEAFF.

The chain joins TRBV19 to TRBJ1-1; 9 nucleotides line up with TRBD1. Losses at the gene ends were 8 bases for V and 3 bases for J; bases not matched to a gene: 4. The CDR3 has 13 residues. The germline V gene has CDR1 LNHDA and CDR2 SQIVND (reference sequence). Here the CDR3 DNA reads TGTGCCAGTTCCGGGACAGGGTACACTGAAGCTTTCTTT. This sequence encodes CASSGTGYTEAFF.

The V gene is TRBV4-1, the J gene TRBJ1-1; 7 bases are shared with TRBD1. CDR1 MGHRA and CDR2 YSYEKL come from the germline V gene. The CDR3 is made up of 16 amino acids. V gave up 4 bases and J gave up 2 bases; unmatched junction bases: 10. The CDR3 bases are TGCGCCAGCAGCCCCCCCCTGGGACAGTCTAACACTGAAGCTTTCTTT. It codes for CASSPPLGQSNTEAFF.

This clonotype was detected only a few times. The chain couples TRBV2 to TRBJ1-1; no reliable D call. The CDR3 is 16 amino acids. Trimming removed 0 bases at V and 5 bases at J, with 16 bases between. Germline V gene sequence: CDR1 SNHLY, CDR2 FYNNEI. The CDR3 DNA sequence: TGTGCCAGCAGTGAAGCGGGCGCAACCGCCGGGACTGAAGCTTTCTTT. This sequence encodes CASSEAGATAGTEAFF.

The chain carries TRBV19 and TRBJ1-5; D gene unclear. The CDR3 totals 15 residues. Trimming cost V 1 base and J 1 base, with 8 bases left between them. Per germline, CDR1 LNHDA and CDR2 SQIVND (reference sequence). The CDR3 bases are TGTGCCAGTAGTATAGTCAGCAGAAGCAATCAGCCCCAGCATTTT. Protein: CASSIVSRSNQPQHF.

The chain recombines TRBV27 with TRBJ1-2, with D maybe TRBD1 (5 bases). The V gene's germline CDR1 is MNHEY and CDR2 SMNVEV (reference sequence). Trimming took off 6 bases at V and 1 base at J, with 9 bases between the two ends. The CDR3 loop spans 13 amino acids. The CDR3 sequence is CASRWGSNYGYTF. The DNA of the CDR3 is TGTGCCAGCAGGTGGGGCAGTAACTATGGCTACACCTTC.

This clonotype has only a few counts. The rearrangement links TRBV19 to TRBJ1-5; possibly TRBD1 for D (6 bases). Trimming took 5 bases from V and 2 from J, leaving 13 bases between them. The CDR3 loop spans 15 amino acids. From germline, CDR1 is LNHDA and CDR2 SQIVND (reference sequence). The CDR3 region has the DNA TGTGCCAGTAGTTGGACAGCGTCCGGCAATCAGCCCCAGCATTTT. It is translated as CASSWTASGNQPQHF.

The V and J genes are TRBV19 and TRBJ1-1; D call uncertain. Germline V CDR1 and CDR2: LNHDA, SQIVND (reference sequence). V was cut by 5 bases and J by 4 bases, with 17 bases left in between. The CDR3 runs 15 residues. In nucleotides, the CDR3 is TGTGCCAGTAGTCCACTGGAGGAATGGAGCACTGAAGCTTTCTTT. Translating gives CASSPLEEWSTEAFF.

This clonotype was counted at least ten times. This chain links TRBV27 with TRBJ1-1; D is ambiguous. The CDR3 consists of 14 residues. The V gene lost 6 bases and the J gene lost 1 base, with 12 bases spanning the gap. Germline values: CDR1 MNHEY, CDR2 SMNVEV (reference sequence). DNA for the CDR3: TGTGCCAGCAGCTTAGCTCTGGGGAACACTGAAGCTTTCTTT. Its translation: CASSLALGNTEAFF.